Listed here is a single T cell receptor beta chain. This sample is drawn from a study of control samples from healthy donors and cancer patients. Germline values: CDR1 LGHNA, CDR2 YSLEER. This CDR3 comprises 15 residues. V gave up 0 bases and J gave up 7 bases; unmatched junction bases: 7. Clones were read by immunoSEQ multiplex PCR, and TCRdb kept only the in-frame ones, dropping some. The sample holds roughly 27,000 clones, approximately 90% seen once. The chain uses TRBV4-3 and TRBJ2-5, with 8 bases identical to TRBD2. Sequenced input: PBMCs. The source of this sequence is a man aged 50 to 59 with lung cancer. This CDR3 is CASSQDGGSGGTQYF. Written as DNA, the CDR3 is TGCGCCAGCAGCCAAGATGGGGGGAGCGGGGGGACCCAGTACTTC.